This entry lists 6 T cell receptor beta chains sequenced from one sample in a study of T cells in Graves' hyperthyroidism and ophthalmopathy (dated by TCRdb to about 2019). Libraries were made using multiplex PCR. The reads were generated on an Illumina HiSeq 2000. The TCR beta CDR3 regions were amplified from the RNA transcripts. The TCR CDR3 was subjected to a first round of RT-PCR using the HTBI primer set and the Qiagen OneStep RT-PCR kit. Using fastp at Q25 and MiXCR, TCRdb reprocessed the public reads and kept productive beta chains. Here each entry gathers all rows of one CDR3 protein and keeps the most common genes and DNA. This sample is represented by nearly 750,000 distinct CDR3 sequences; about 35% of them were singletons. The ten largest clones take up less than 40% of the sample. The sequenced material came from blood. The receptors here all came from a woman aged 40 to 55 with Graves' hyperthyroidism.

CDR3 region: CASSPTGGAKQAFF. The CDR3 nucleotides read TGTGCCAGCAGCCCTACAGGGGGCGCGAAGCAAGCTTTCTTT. The rearrangement uses TRBV2 and TRBJ1-1; 9 nucleotides align to TRBD1. V dropped 6 bases and J dropped 9; count of bases not matched to a gene: 11. Germline CDR1 and CDR2: SNHLY and FYNNEI. This CDR3 has 14 amino acids.

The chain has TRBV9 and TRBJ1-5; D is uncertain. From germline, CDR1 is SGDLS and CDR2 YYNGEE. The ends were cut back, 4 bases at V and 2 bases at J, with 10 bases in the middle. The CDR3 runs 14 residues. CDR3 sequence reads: CASSPHGGNQPQHF. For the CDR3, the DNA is TGTGCCAGCAGCCCCCACGGGGGCAATCAGCCCCAGCATTTT.

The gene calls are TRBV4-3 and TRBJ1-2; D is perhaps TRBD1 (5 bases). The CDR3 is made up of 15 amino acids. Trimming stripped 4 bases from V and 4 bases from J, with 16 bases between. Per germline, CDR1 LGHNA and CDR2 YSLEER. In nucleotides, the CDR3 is TGCGCCAGCAGCCCCATCGTCACGGGGCTCTATGGCTACACCTTC. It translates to CASSPIVTGLYGYTF.

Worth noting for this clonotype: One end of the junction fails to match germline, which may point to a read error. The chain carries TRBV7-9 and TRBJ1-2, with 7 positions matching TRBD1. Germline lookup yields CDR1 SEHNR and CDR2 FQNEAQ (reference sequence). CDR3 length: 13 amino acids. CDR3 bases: TGTGCCAGCAGCCTGGGACAGACCTATAGCTACACCTTC. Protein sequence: CASSLGQTYSYTF.

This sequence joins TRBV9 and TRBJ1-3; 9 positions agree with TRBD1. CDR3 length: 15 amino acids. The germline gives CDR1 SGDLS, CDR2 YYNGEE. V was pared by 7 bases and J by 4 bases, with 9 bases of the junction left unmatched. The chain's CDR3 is CASAGTGRLGNTIYF. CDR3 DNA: TGTGCCAGCGCCGGGACAGGGCGCCTGGGAAACACCATATATTTT.

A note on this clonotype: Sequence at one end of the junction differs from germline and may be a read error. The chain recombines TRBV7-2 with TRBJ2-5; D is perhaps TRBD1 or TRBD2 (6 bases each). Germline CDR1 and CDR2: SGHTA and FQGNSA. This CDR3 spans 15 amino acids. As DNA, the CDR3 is TGTGCCAGCGGCTTAGCGTGGGGGGCCCAAGAGACCCAGTACTTC. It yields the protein CASGLAWGAQETQYF.